This entry describes one T cell receptor (beta chain). This specimen belongs to a study of blood T cell repertoires in COVID-19. Whole-study context: Specimens from acute and convalescent COVID-19 originated in the United States, Italy and Spain. In each case, the material was cDNA or gDNA derived from T cells, B-cell-depleted T cells, or PBMCs.

The CDR3 covers 15 residues. The ends lost 4 bases at V and 3 bases at J; junction bases unmatched: 1. CDR1 SGHTA and CDR2 FQGNSA come from the germline V gene. TCRdb keeps only in-frame clones here, not all; method: immunoSEQ multiplex PCR. The sample yields 95,000 to 150,000 clones, 75% to 90% seen once. The J gene is TRBJ2-1, the V gene TRBV7-2; 12 bases agree with TRBD2. Input material: peripheral blood. The source of this sequence is a man aged 35-49 years with acute or convalescent COVID-19. CDR3 bases: TGTGCCAGCAGCTCGGGACTAGCGGGCTACAATGAGCAGTTCTTC. Its protein is CASSSGLAGYNEQFF.